This T cell receptor beta chain was observed in a study of cytomegalovirus exposure and HLA in healthy donors. Libraries were prepared by immunoSEQ multiplex PCR; TCRdb keeps only in-frame clonotypes and omits some of them. Of about 120,000 clones in the sample, 85% were seen once. The V segment lost 4 bases and the J segment 2 bases; nucleotides outside the gene matches: 6. Germline CDR1 and CDR2: SQVTM and ANQGSEA. The CDR3 contains 14 residues. The sample consisted of PBMCs. The chain employs TRBV29-1 and TRBJ2-7; 9 bases map to TRBD2. The sequence was collected from a woman in her 30s in good health and CMV-seronegative. In DNA, the CDR3 is TGCAGCGTTGGTGGAGCGGGGGGTACCTACGAGCAGTACTTC. It translates to CSVGGAGGTYEQYF.